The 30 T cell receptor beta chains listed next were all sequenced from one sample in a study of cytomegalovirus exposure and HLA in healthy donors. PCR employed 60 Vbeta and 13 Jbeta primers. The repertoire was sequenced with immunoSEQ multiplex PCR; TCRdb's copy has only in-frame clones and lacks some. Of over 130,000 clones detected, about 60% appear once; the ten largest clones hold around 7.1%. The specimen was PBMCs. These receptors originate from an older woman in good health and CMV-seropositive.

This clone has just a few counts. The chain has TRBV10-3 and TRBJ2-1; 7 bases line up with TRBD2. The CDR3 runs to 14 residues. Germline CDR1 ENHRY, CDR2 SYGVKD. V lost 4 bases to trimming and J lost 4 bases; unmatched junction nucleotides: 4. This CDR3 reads CAISGVSGYNEQFF. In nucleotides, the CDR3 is TGTGCCATCAGTGGTGTTAGCGGGTACAATGAGCAGTTCTTC.

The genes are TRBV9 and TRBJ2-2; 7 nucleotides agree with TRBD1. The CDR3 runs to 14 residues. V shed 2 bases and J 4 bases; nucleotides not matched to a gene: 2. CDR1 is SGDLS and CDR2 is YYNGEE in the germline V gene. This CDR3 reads CASSVTGVTGELFF. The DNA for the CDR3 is TGTGCCAGCAGCGTCACAGGGGTCACCGGGGAGCTGTTTTTT.

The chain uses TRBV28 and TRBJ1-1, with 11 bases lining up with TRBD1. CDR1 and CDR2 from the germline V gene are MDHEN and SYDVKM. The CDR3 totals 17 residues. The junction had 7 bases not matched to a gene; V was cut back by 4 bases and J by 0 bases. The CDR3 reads CASSSLDRGRMNTEAFF. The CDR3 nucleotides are TGTGCCAGCAGTTCCCTGGACAGGGGGCGCATGAACACTGAAGCTTTCTTT. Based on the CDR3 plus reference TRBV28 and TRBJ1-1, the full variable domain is DVKVTQSSRYLVKRTGEKVFLECVQDMDHENMFWYRQDPGLGLRLIYFSYDVKMKEKGDIPEGYSVSREKKERFSLILESASTNQTSMYLCASSSLDRGRMNTEAFFGQGTRLTVV.

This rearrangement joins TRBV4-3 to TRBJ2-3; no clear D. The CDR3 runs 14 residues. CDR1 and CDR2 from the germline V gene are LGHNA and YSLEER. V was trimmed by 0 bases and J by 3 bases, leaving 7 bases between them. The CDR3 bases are TGCGCCAGCAGCCAAGAGGGCCGGACAGATACGCAGTATTTT. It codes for CASSQEGRTDTQYF.

The CDR3 coding sequence is TGTGCCACCAGCCGGGGAAACAGGGTGGACTATGGCTACACCTTC. This encodes CATSRGNRVDYGYTF. The V call is TRBV15, the J call TRBJ1-2; possible D gene TRBD1, 6 bases. V lost 5 bases and J lost 3, with 16 bases in between. Looked up from germline, CDR1 is LNHNV and CDR2 is YYDKDF (reference sequence). This CDR3 region has 15 residues.

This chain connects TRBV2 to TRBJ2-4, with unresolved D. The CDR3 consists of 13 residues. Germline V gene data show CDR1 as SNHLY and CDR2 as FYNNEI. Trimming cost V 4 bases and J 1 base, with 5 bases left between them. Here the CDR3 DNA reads TGTGCCAGCAGTGCTCCGGCCAAAAACATTCAGTACTTC. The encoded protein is CASSAPAKNIQYF.

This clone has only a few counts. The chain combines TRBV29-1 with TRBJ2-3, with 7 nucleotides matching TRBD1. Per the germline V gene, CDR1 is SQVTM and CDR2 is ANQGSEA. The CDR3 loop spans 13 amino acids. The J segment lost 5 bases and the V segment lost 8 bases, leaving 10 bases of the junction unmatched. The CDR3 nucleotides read TGCAGCATACGTACAGGGGTTGGAGATACGCAGTATTTT. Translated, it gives CSIRTGVGDTQYF.

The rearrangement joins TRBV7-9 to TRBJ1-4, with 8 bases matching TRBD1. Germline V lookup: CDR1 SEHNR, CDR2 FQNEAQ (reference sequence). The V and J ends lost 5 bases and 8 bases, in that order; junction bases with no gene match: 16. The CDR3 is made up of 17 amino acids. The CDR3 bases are TGTGCCAGCAGCCCAACTGGCTGGGGGACAGGTGGCGAAAAACTGTTTTTT. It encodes CASSPTGWGTGGEKLFF.

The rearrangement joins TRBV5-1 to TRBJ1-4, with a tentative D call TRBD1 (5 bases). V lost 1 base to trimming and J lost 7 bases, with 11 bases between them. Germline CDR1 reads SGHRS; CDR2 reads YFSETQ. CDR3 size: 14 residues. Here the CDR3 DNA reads TGCGCCAGCAGCTTGCAGGGCGTAACTGAAAAACTGTTTTTT. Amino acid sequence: CASSLQGVTEKLFF.

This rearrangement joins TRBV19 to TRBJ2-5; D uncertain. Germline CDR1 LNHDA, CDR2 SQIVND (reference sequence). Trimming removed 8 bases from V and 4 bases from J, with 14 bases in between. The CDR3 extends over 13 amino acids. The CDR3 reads CASATFQAETQYF. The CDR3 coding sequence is TGTGCCAGTGCCACCTTTCAGGCAGAGACCCAGTACTTC.

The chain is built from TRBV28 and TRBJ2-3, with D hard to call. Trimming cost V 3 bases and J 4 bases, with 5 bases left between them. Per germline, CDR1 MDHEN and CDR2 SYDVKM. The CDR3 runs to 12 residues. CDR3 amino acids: CASSFIPDTQYF. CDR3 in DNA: TGTGCCAGCAGTTTCATCCCAGATACGCAGTATTTT.

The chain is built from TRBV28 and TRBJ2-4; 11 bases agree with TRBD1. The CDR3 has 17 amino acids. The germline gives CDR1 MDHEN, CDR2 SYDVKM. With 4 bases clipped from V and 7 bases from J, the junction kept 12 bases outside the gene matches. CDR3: CASSSGTGGRSQNIQYF. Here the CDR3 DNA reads TGTGCCAGCAGTTCCGGGACAGGGGGTCGTTCCCAGAACATTCAGTACTTC.

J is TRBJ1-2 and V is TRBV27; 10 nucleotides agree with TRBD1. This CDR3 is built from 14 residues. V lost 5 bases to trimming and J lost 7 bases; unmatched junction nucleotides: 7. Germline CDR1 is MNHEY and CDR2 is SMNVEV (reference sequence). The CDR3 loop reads CASSTTGGLSGYTF. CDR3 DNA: TGTGCCAGCAGTACGACAGGGGGCCTTAGTGGCTACACCTTC.

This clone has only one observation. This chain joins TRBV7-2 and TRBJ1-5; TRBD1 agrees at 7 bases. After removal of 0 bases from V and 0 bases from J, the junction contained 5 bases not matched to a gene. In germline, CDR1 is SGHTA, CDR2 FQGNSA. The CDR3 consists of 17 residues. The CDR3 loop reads CASSLAVTGYSNQPQHF. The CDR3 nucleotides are TGTGCCAGCAGCTTAGCGGTGACAGGGTATAGCAATCAGCCCCAGCATTTT.

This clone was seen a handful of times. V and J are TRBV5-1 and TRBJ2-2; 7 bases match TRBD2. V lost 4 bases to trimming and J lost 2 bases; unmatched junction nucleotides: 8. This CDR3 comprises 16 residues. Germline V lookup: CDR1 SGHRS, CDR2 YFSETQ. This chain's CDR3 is CASSPFSGTNTGELFF. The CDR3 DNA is TGCGCCAGCAGCCCCTTCAGCGGGACCAACACCGGGGAGCTGTTTTTT. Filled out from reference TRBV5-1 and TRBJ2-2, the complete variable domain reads KAGVTQTPRYLIKTRGQQVTLSCSPISGHRSVSWYQQTPGQGLQFLFEYFSETQRNKGNFPGRFSGRQFSNSRSEMNVSTLELGDSALYLCASSPFSGTNTGELFFGEGSRLTVL.

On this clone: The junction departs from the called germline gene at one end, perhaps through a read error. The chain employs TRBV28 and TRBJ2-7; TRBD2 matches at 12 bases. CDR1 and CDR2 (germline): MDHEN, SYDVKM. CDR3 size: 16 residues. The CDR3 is CASSLTSGRGYTLGSF. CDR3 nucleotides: TGTGCCAGCAGCCTGACTAGCGGGAGAGGATACACCCTAGGATCCTTC.

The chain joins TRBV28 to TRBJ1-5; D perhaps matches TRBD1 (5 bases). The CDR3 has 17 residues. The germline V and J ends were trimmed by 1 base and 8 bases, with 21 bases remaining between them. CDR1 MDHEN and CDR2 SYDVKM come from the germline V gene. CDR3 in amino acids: CASSLYGGDGVKKPQHF. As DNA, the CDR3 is TGTGCCAGCAGTTTATACGGGGGGGATGGGGTCAAGAAGCCCCAGCATTTT. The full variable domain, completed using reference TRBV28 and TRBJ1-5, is DVKVTQSSRYLVKRTGEKVFLECVQDMDHENMFWYRQDPGLGLRLIYFSYDVKMKEKGDIPEGYSVSREKKERFSLILESASTNQTSMYLCASSLYGGDGVKKPQHFGDGTRLSIL.

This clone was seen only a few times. In DNA, the CDR3 is TGTGCCACTTCGCCCCGGGTTGGGGCAGCAGATACGCAGTATTTT. This codes for CATSPRVGAADTQYF. The chain employs TRBV6-4 and TRBJ2-3; possibly TRBD1 for D (5 bases). The CDR3 spans 15 residues. V was pared by 10 bases and J by 4 bases, with 21 bases between. Germline V gives CDR1 MRHNA, CDR2 SNTAGT.

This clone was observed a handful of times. CDR3 bases: TGTGCCAGCAGCTCCGGAGCCAGCGGGACCTCCTACAATGAGCAGTTCTTC. It codes for CASSSGASGTSYNEQFF. The chain links TRBV13 to TRBJ2-1; 7 positions agree with TRBD2. Germline CDR1 reads PRHDT; CDR2 reads FYEKMQ (reference sequence). CDR3 size: 17 residues. With 4 bases clipped from V and 0 bases from J, the junction kept 9 bases outside the gene matches.

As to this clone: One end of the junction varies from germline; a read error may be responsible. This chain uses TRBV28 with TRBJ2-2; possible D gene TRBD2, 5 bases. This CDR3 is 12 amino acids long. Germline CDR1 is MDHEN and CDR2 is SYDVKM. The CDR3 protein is CASNTQAGELLF. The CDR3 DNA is TGTGCCAGCAACACCCAGGCCGGGGAGCTGCTTTTT.

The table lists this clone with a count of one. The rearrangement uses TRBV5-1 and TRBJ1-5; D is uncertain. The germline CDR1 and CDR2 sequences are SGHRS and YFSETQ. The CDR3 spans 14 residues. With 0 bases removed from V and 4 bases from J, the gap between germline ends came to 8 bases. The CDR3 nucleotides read TGCGCCAGCAGCTTGGGAGAGGGAAATCAGCCCCAGCATTTT. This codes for CASSLGEGNQPQHF.

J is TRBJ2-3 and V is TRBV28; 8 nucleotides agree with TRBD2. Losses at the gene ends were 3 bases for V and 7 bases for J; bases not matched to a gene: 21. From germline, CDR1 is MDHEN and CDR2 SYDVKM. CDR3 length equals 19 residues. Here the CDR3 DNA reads TGTGCCAGCAGTTTGGTCCCAGGGGACGAAGGACTAGCATGGAATACGCAGTATTTT. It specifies CASSLVPGDEGLAWNTQYF.

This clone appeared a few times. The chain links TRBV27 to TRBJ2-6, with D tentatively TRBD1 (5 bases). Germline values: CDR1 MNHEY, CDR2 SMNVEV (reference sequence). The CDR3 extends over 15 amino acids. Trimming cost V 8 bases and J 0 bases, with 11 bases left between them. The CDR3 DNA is TGTGCCAGCGGGGCCGGGTTCTCTGGGGCCAACGTCCTGACTTTC. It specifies CASGAGFSGANVLTF.

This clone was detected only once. The CDR3 loop reads CASSLHNLASYEQYF. The CDR3, as DNA: TGTGCCAGCAGCCTCCATAACTTAGCCTCCTACGAGCAGTACTTC. The chain has TRBV7-2 and TRBJ2-7; no clear D gene. The CDR3 is 15 residues long. The germline V gene encodes CDR1 SGHTA and CDR2 FQGNSA. With 5 bases removed from V and 0 bases from J, the gap between germline ends came to 14 bases.

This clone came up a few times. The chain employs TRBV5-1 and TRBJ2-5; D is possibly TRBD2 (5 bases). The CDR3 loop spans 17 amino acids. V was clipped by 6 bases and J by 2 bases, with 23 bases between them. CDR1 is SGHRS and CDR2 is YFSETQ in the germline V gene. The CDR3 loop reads CASTLTPPVGRQETQYF. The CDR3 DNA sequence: TGCGCCAGCACCCTAACCCCCCCGGTAGGGAGACAAGAGACCCAGTACTTC.

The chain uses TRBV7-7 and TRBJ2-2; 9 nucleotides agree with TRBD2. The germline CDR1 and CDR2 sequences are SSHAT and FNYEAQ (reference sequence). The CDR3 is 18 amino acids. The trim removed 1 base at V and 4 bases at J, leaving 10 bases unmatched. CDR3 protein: CASSLGAGGPGSTGELFF. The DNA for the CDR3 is TGTGCCAGCAGCTTAGGGGCGGGAGGGCCTGGCAGCACCGGGGAGCTGTTTTTT.

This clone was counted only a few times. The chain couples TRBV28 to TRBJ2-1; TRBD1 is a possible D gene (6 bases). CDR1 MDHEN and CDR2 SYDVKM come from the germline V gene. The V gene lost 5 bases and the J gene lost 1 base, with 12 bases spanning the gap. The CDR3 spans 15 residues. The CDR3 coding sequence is TGTGCCAGCAGTCCTGGGGGCAAGTCCTACAATGAGCAGTTCTTC. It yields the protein CASSPGGKSYNEQFF.

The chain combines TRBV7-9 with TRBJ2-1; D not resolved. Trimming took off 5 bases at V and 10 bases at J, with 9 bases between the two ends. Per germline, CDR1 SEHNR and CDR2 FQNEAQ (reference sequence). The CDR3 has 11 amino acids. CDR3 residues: CASSVKEEQFF. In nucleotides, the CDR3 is TGTGCCAGCAGCGTAAAGGAGGAGCAGTTCTTC.

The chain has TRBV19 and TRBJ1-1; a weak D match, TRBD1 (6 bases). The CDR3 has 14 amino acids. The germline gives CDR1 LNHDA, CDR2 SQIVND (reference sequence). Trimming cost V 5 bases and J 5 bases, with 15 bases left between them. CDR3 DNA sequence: TGTGCCAGTAGTCCGGCGGGGGCGAGTACTGAAGCTTTCTTT. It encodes CASSPAGASTEAFF.

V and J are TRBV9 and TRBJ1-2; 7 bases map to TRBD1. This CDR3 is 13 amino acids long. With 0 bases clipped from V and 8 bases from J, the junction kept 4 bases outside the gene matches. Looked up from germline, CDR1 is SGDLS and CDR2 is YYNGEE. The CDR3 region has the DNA TGTGCCAGCAGCGTAGGGGACAGAGGGGGCTACACCTTC. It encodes CASSVGDRGGYTF.